The clone carrying this T cell receptor (beta chain) was detected a few times. Its antigen remains unidentified. This record comes from a study of T cells in Graves' hyperthyroidism and ophthalmopathy. Study-wide results and limits: Blood held most thyroid clonotypes expanded above 0.001 frequency.

RNA transcripts were the template for amplifying TCR beta CDR3 regions. A first-round RT-PCR of the TCR CDR3 used the HTBI primer set. MiXCR, run by TCRdb on the multiplex PCR reads, gives a single entry per CDR3 protein. The repertoire consists of around 580,000 distinct CDR3 sequences, with about 43% occurring once and the leading ten covering about 8.3%. The clonotype originates from a woman aged 18 to 35 with Graves' hyperthyroidism. Material for sequencing was peripheral blood or thyroid tissue (not recorded which).

CDR3 in DNA: TGCGCCAGCAGATGGGACAGAAAAAATGAAAAACTGTTTTTT. It encodes CASRWDRKNEKLFF. V and J are TRBV5-1 and TRBJ1-4, with 7 nucleotides matching TRBD1. The CDR3 is 14 amino acids. The trim removed 5 bases at V and 5 bases at J, leaving 6 bases unmatched. CDR1 is SGHRS and CDR2 is YFSETQ in the germline V gene.